The 24 T cell receptor beta chains reported below all come from one sample, sequenced in a study of neurological immune-mediated disorders. TCRdb called the 5' RACE reads again in MiXCR, with one record for every CDR3 protein. Of 55,000 to 65,000 distinct CDR3 sequences listed, approximately 4% are singletons. Material: PBMCs. The receptor source for this set is a young woman with multiple sclerosis.

This clonotype was observed at least ten times. The chain combines TRBV4-1 with TRBJ2-1; D call uncertain. CDR3 size: 15 residues. With 7 bases removed from V and 0 bases from J, the gap between germline ends came to 13 bases. From germline, CDR1 is MGHRA and CDR2 YSYEKL. CDR3 sequence: CASTALTSSYNEQFF. The CDR3 DNA reads as TGCGCCAGCACTGCCTTAACAAGCTCCTACAATGAGCAGTTCTTC.

This chain uses TRBV15 with TRBJ1-5; D remains unclear. CDR3 length: 8 residues. CDR1 and CDR2 (germline): LNHNV, YYDKDF (reference sequence). CDR3 protein: CSNQPQHF. CDR3 sequence (DNA): TGTAGCAATCAGCCCCAGCATTTT.

This clonotype was seen only a few times. The germline gene is not matched at one end of the junction; a read error may be the cause. The chain employs TRBV7-2 and TRBJ1-5; D is uncertain. Germline V gene data show CDR1 as SGHTA and CDR2 as FQGNSA. The CDR3 has 15 residues. The chain's CDR3 is CASSSPEMGNQPQNF. The CDR3 bases are TGTGCCAGCAGCTCCCCCGAAATGGGGAATCAGCCCCAGAATTTT. Together with reference TRBV7-2 and TRBJ1-5, the CDR3 gives the full variable domain: GAGVSQSPSNKVTEKGKDVELRCDPISGHTALYWYRQSLGQGLEFLIYFQGNSAPDKSGLPSDRFSAERTGGSVSTLTIQRTQQEDSAVYLCASSSPEMGNQPQNFGDGTRLSIL.

This clonotype was observed many times. The V call is TRBV7-8, the J call TRBJ2-7; a possible D gene is TRBD2 (6 bases). This CDR3 is 14 amino acids long. V lost 2 bases and J lost 4, with 12 bases in between. Germline V lookup: CDR1 SGHVS, CDR2 FQNEAQ. The chain's CDR3 is CASSLQTGVYEQYF. Here the CDR3 DNA reads TGTGCCAGCAGCTTACAGACGGGAGTATACGAGCAGTACTTC.

This clonotype was detected ten times or more. J is TRBJ1-1 and V is TRBV5-6, with 8 bases lining up with TRBD1. Germline CDR1 reads SGHDT; CDR2 reads YYEEEE. The trim removed 10 bases at V and 3 bases at J, leaving 14 bases unmatched. The CDR3 sequence is 15 residues long. The CDR3 here is CAAARTGQGDTEAFF. DNA of the CDR3: TGTGCCGCGGCACGGACAGGGCAAGGGGACACTGAAGCTTTCTTT.

This clonotype came up many times. The chain employs TRBV5-6 and TRBJ1-2, with 8 bases identical to TRBD1. The J segment lost 4 bases and the V segment lost 4 bases, leaving 3 bases of the junction unmatched. This CDR3 has 13 residues. The V gene's germline CDR1 is SGHDT and CDR2 YYEEEE. The chain's CDR3 is CASSGRGLYGYTF. CDR3 in DNA: TGTGCCAGCAGCGGCAGGGGGCTCTATGGCTACACCTTC.

This clonotype was picked up many times. V is TRBV5-1 and J is TRBJ1-5; 12 positions match TRBD1. The CDR3 has 15 residues. V shed 2 bases and J 5 bases; nucleotides not matched to a gene: 2. Germline CDR1 and CDR2: SGHRS and YFSETQ. Here the CDR3 reads CASSLGTGGHQPQHF. In nucleotides, the CDR3 is TGCGCCAGCAGCTTAGGGACAGGGGGCCATCAGCCCCAGCATTTT.

This clonotype was counted a few times. The chain couples TRBV5-6 to TRBJ2-4; D remains unclear. The CDR3 covers 16 residues. V was pared by 4 bases and J by 2 bases, with 16 bases between. Per the germline V gene, CDR1 is SGHDT and CDR2 is YYEEEE. The DNA for the CDR3 is TGTGCCAGCAGCGCCGGCTCGGGCAATTCCAAAAACATTCAGTACTTC. Translated: CASSAGSGNSKNIQYF.

This clonotype was detected ten times or more. Written as DNA, the CDR3 is TGCGCCAGCAGCTCCGGGTCAGGGGTCGGAAATGAAAAACTGTTTTTT. Translated: CASSSGSGVGNEKLFF. This chain joins TRBV5-1 and TRBJ1-4; D may be TRBD1 (6 bases). Germline V CDR1 and CDR2: SGHRS, YFSETQ. The V and J ends lost 3 bases and 5 bases respectively, with 17 bases between them. CDR3 length: 16 residues.

This clonotype was seen at least ten times. This chain links TRBV20-1 with TRBJ2-7; 9 bases are shared with TRBD1. This CDR3 comprises 16 residues. CDR1 and CDR2 from the germline V gene are DFQATT and SNEGSKA (reference sequence). J lost 3 bases, V lost 0 bases, and 9 bases had no gene match. In DNA, the CDR3 is TGCAGTGCTAGAGACTACGAACAGGGGGCTTACTACGAGCAGTACTTC. Amino acid sequence: CSARDYEQGAYYEQYF.

This clonotype was observed at least ten times. The chain joins TRBV29-1 to TRBJ2-5, with a tentative D call TRBD2 (5 bases). The V gene's germline CDR1 is SQVTM and CDR2 ANQGSEA. The CDR3 is made up of 14 amino acids. The germline V and J ends were trimmed by 4 bases and 4 bases, with 16 bases remaining between them. In DNA form, the CDR3 reads TGCAGCGTTGGTGAGGCGGTAGGAGGAGAGACCCAGTACTTC. It yields the protein CSVGEAVGGETQYF.

Many counts were recorded for this clonotype. The CDR3 spells CVAGVETQYF. The CDR3, as DNA: TGTGTTGCGGGAGTGGAGACCCAGTACTTC. J is TRBJ2-5 and V is TRBV3-1, with 7 nucleotides matching TRBD2. This CDR3 has 10 residues. Germline assignment: CDR1 LGHDT and CDR2 YNNKEL (reference sequence).

The table lists this clonotype with many counts. The chain recombines TRBV5-1 with TRBJ2-3; the match to TRBD1 covers 7 bases. Per the germline V gene, CDR1 is SGHRS and CDR2 is YFSETQ. There are 16 residues in the CDR3. V lost 0 bases and J lost 0; bases outside the gene matches: 4. CDR3: CASSLVGQLSTDTQYF. In DNA, the CDR3 is TGCGCCAGCAGCTTGGTGGGACAGCTCAGCACAGATACGCAGTATTTT.

There are many counts of this clonotype. The chain combines TRBV5-1 with TRBJ2-1; 9 bases align to TRBD2. V gave up 5 bases and J gave up 5 bases; unmatched junction bases: 11. This CDR3 spans 16 amino acids. Germline CDR1 reads SGHRS; CDR2 reads YFSETQ. Written as DNA, the CDR3 is TGCGCCAGCAGTCACCCGCGGGGGGGAGAAAACAATGAGCAGTTCTTC. Translated, it gives CASSHPRGGENNEQFF.

This clonotype was seen many times. The chain employs TRBV3-1 and TRBJ1-2; 7 nucleotides align to TRBD1. Germline V gives CDR1 LGHDT, CDR2 YNNKEL (reference sequence). CDR3 length: 15 residues. V lost 5 bases to trimming and J lost 5 bases; unmatched junction nucleotides: 11. The CDR3 coding sequence is TGTGCCAGCAGCAAATTCGACAGGGCTGGGTATGGCTACACCTTC. Residues: CASSKFDRAGYGYTF.

This clonotype was observed a handful of times. V is TRBV19 and J is TRBJ1-1, with D uncertain. The CDR3 consists of 12 residues. The germline CDR1 and CDR2 sequences are LNHDA and SQIVND (reference sequence). V lost 3 bases to trimming and J lost 5 bases, with 7 bases between them. DNA for the CDR3: TGTGCCAGTAGTATTCAGCGGACTGAAGCTTTCTTT. Encoded protein: CASSIQRTEAFF.

This clonotype was counted many times. The rearrangement uses TRBV20-1 and TRBJ1-2; 7 nucleotides line up with TRBD1. V lost 0 bases, J lost 5 bases, and 9 bases stayed unmatched. Germline V gene sequence: CDR1 DFQATT, CDR2 SNEGSKA (reference sequence). The CDR3 runs 15 residues. CDR3 sequence: CSARDASRGQYGYTF. The CDR3 DNA follows: TGCAGTGCTAGAGATGCGTCGCGGGGACAGTATGGCTACACCTTC.

This clonotype has only a few counts. A junction boundary mismatches the germline segment, possibly from a read error. V and J are TRBV5-1 and TRBJ1-5; D remains unclear. Per the germline V gene, CDR1 is SGHRS and CDR2 is YFSETQ. This CDR3 spans 15 amino acids. The CDR3 region has the DNA TGCGCCAGCAACCCCCGCGGGCAGTCGCGGCAGCCCCAGAATTTT. Translated: CASNPRGQSRQPQNF.

This clonotype came up many times. The chain carries TRBV12-3 or TRBV12-4 and TRBJ2-4, with 7 positions matching TRBD1. Trimming took 2 bases from V and 8 from J; bases not matched to a gene: 6. This CDR3 region has 14 residues. CDR3 nucleotide sequence: TGTGCCAGCAGTTTAAGGGGGCTAGGTGACATTCAGTACTTC. It translates to CASSLRGLGDIQYF.

In its sample, this clonotype was seen many times. This chain connects TRBV12-3 or TRBV12-4 to TRBJ2-5; 9 bases align to TRBD1. This CDR3 is built from 15 residues. V dropped 6 bases and J dropped 0; count of bases not matched to a gene: 5. CDR3 loop: CASRRTGAYQETQYF. For the CDR3, the DNA is TGTGCCAGCAGACGGACAGGGGCTTACCAAGAGACCCAGTACTTC.

This clonotype has a count of ten or more. The chain uses TRBV5-1 and TRBJ2-6; D is ambiguous. Germline CDR1 SGHRS, CDR2 YFSETQ. V shed 4 bases and J shed 2 bases, with 13 bases lying between them. The CDR3 runs to 16 residues. CDR3 coding DNA: TGCGCCAGCAGCCCCGGGCCCCTTCCTGGGGCCAACGTCCTGACTTTC. It codes for CASSPGPLPGANVLTF.

Turning to this clonotype: A read error may explain this, as a much larger clone is one base away. V usage is TRBV4-3 and J usage is TRBJ1-1, with 9 bases identical to TRBD1. Germline V gene lookup returns CDR1 LGHNA and CDR2 YSLEER. There are 15 residues in the CDR3. CDR3 DNA sequence: TGCGCCAGCAGCCAAGGGGACAGGGAGGACACTGAAGATTTCTTT. It codes for CASSQGDREDTEDFF.

The table lists this clonotype with many counts. The gene calls are TRBV5-1 and TRBJ2-2; D ambiguous. Germline V CDR1 and CDR2: SGHRS, YFSETQ. V dropped 7 bases and J dropped 0 bases, with 10 bases sitting between them. This CDR3 is 14 amino acids long. CDR3 nucleotide sequence: TGCGCCAGCCGATTAAGGTCGAACACCGGGGAGCTGTTTTTT. Its translation: CASRLRSNTGELFF.

This clonotype was recorded many times. The chain couples TRBV20-1 to TRBJ2-7; no clear D gene. This CDR3 region has 14 residues. CDR1 and CDR2 from the germline V gene are DFQATT and SNEGSKA (reference sequence). DNA for the CDR3: TGCAGCGCCCCCGGTCTGATTAGCTTTGACGAGCAGTACTTC. It codes for CSAPGLISFDEQYF.